This is a list of T cell receptor beta chains from one sample in a study of cytomegalovirus exposure and HLA in healthy donors. Some clones are missing from TCRdb's copy, which holds only in-frame ones; the method was immunoSEQ multiplex PCR. The sample lists under 200,000 clones, approximately 72% seen once, with around 2.5% in the top ten. The sample comprised PBMCs. All receptors derive from a female donor in good health and CMV-seronegative. Both conserved end residues are part of each CDR3. A D gene is named only where the DNA matches it firmly. A clone size is listed for some rows: how often the clone was seen (once, few, many), or a class if it is expanded.

cdr3_aa cdr3_nt j_call v_call cdr3_length d_call clone_size
CAWKGQINTEAFF TGTGCCTGGAAGGGACAGATAAACACTGAAGCTTTCTTT TRBJ1-1 TRBV30 13 TRBD1 once
CASSLGGPRPGNTIYF TGTGCCAGCAGCTTAGGGGGCCCGCGGCCTGGAAACACCATATATTTT TRBJ1-3 TRBV5-4 16 TRBD1 .
CASSVGGSVDTQYF TGTGCCAGCAGCGTAGGCGGGAGTGTGGATACGCAGTATTTT TRBJ2-3 TRBV9 14 TRBD2 .
CATVGGGTEHYEQYF TGCGCCACCGTCGGGGGTGGGACTGAACATTACGAGCAGTACTTC TRBJ2-7 TRBV10-1 15 . .
CASSPPDRTYEQYF TGCGCCAGCAGCCCCCCGGACAGGACCTACGAGCAGTACTTC TRBJ2-7 TRBV4-1 14 TRBD1 .
CASNLEVEQFF TGTGCCAGCAACCTGGAGGTTGAGCAGTTCTTC TRBJ2-1 TRBV2 11 . .
CASRRSGRTTYEQYF TGTGCCAGCAGGAGGAGCGGGAGGACTACCTACGAGCAGTACTTC TRBJ2-7 TRBV25-1 15 TRBD2 .
CASSVDRGNEQFF TGTGCCAGCAGCGTGGACAGGGGCAATGAGCAGTTCTTC TRBJ2-1 TRBV9 13 TRBD1 few
CASSSGPRTGEGF TGTGCCAGCAGCTCGGGACCCCGAACTGGGGAGGGGTTT TRBJ1-1 TRBV7-9 13 . few
CASSARSGRTDTQYF TGTGCCAGCAGTGCTCGCAGCGGGAGGACAGATACGCAGTATTTT TRBJ2-3 TRBV6-5 15 TRBD2 once
CASSFASSSYNEQFF TGTGCCAGCTCATTTGCGTCTAGCTCCTACAATGAGCAGTTCTTC TRBJ2-1 TRBV18 15 . .
CASNPLQGSADTQYF TGCGCCAGCAACCCATTACAGGGTTCAGCAGATACGCAGTATTTT TRBJ2-3 TRBV5-1 15 . few
CASSQWSAENIQYF TGTGCCAGCAGCCAATGGAGCGCGGAAAACATTCAGTACTTC TRBJ2-4 TRBV4-2 14 . .
CASSQGPMVSEQFF TGCGCCAGCAGCCAAGGCCCCATGGTTAGTGAGCAGTTCTTC TRBJ2-1 TRBV4-1 14 . .
CSVVESPDYEQYF TGCAGCGTCGTTGAGAGTCCCGATTACGAGCAGTACTTC TRBJ2-7 TRBV29-1 13 . .
CASSLERGETQYF TGTGCCAGCAGCTTAGAGCGGGGGGAGACCCAGTACTTC TRBJ2-5 TRBV7-2 13 TRBD2 .
CASSRDRETQYF TGTGCCAGCTCCCGGGACAGAGAGACCCAGTACTTC TRBJ2-5 TRBV18 12 TRBD1 .
CASSIDRGNQPQHF TGTGCCAGTAGTATAGACAGGGGGAATCAGCCCCAGCATTTT TRBJ1-5 TRBV19 14 TRBD1 few
CASSDRDTPNYGYTF TGTGCCAGCAGCGACCGGGACACACCTAACTATGGCTACACCTTC TRBJ1-2 TRBV7-9 15 . .
CASSLATGGRNEQFF TGTGCCAGCAGCTTAGCGACCGGGGGGCGTAATGAGCAGTTCTTC TRBJ2-1 TRBV7-9 15 . few
CASSPKRGGYGYTF TGTGCCAGCTCCCCCAAGCGGGGCGGCTATGGCTACACCTTC TRBJ1-2 TRBV18 14 . .
CASSPSGTASYEQYF TGTGCCAGCAGTCCATCCGGGACAGCTTCCTACGAGCAGTACTTC TRBJ2-7 TRBV6-1 15 TRBD1 .
CASSEADPWREAQDNEQFF TGTGCCAGCAGTGAAGCGGACCCCTGGCGGGAGGCCCAAGACAATGAGCAGTTCTTC TRBJ2-1 TRBV2 19 TRBD2 .
CASSQDRQTYQPQHF TGTGCCAGCAGCCAAGATCGACAGACTTATCAGCCCCAGCATTTT TRBJ1-5 TRBV4-2 15 . few
CASSPTSGGAGETQYF TGTGCCAGCAGCCCGACTAGCGGGGGGGCCGGGGAGACCCAGTACTTC TRBJ2-5 TRBV7-2 16 TRBD2 few
CAWSVGSGSDNEQFF TGTGCCTGGAGTGTAGGGAGCGGGAGCGACAATGAGCAGTTCTTC TRBJ2-1 TRBV30 15 TRBD2 few
CASSPGGPVEQFF TGTGCCAGTAGTCCGGGAGGACCTGTCGAGCAGTTCTTC TRBJ2-1 TRBV19 13 TRBD2 .
CASSFGLAGSYEQYF TGTGCCAGCAGTTTCGGACTAGCGGGCTCCTACGAGCAGTACTTC TRBJ2-7 TRBV27 15 TRBD2 .
CASSPRRDTQYF TGTGCCAGTAGTCCCCGCAGAGATACGCAGTATTTT TRBJ2-3 TRBV19 12 . .
CASSLTGDGEYEQYF TGTGCCAGCAGCTTAACAGGGGACGGAGAATACGAGCAGTACTTC TRBJ2-7 TRBV13 15 TRBD1 .
CASSTQQGYEQYF TGTGCCAGCAGCACCCAACAGGGCTACGAGCAGTACTTC TRBJ2-7 TRBV7-2 13 . .
CASSYEGVGPQHF TGTGCCAGCAGTTACGAGGGCGTAGGGCCCCAGCATTTT TRBJ1-5 TRBV6-6 13 . few
CAWMDGRGLGEAFF TGTGCCTGGATGGATGGCAGGGGGCTTGGTGAAGCTTTCTTT TRBJ1-1 TRBV30 14 TRBD1 .
CACGGGEKLFF TGTGCCTGCGGGGGGGGCGAAAAACTGTTTTTT TRBJ1-4 TRBV5-4 11 . few
CASSPDAAEGTQYF TGTGCCAGCAGCCCGGACGCGGCAGAGGGTACGCAGTATTTT TRBJ2-3 TRBV2 14 . few
CASSTAGSLTQYF TGTGCCAGCAGTACCGCAGGGTCCTTGACGCAGTATTTT TRBJ2-3 TRBV28 13 . .
CSVEDHPDSYGYTF TGCAGCGTTGAAGACCACCCGGACAGTTATGGCTACACCTTC TRBJ1-2 TRBV29-1 14 . few
CASTSGDRGYEQYF TGTGCCAGTACGAGTGGGGACAGGGGCTACGAGCAGTACTTC TRBJ2-7 TRBV19 14 TRBD1 few
CASRTGINTEAFF TGCGCCAGCAGGACAGGGATTAACACTGAAGCTTTCTTT TRBJ1-1 TRBV5-1 13 TRBD1 .
CASSSDRGRNYGYTF TGTGCCAGCAGCTCCGACAGGGGGCGTAACTATGGCTACACCTTC TRBJ1-2 TRBV7-2 15 TRBD1 .
CASSSPGQGLSYNEQFF TGTGCCAGCAGCTCCCCGGGACAGGGCCTCTCCTACAATGAGCAGTTCTTC TRBJ2-1 TRBV7-2 17 TRBD1 .
CASKGAGRHTEAFF TGTGCCAGCAAAGGAGCAGGGAGGCACACTGAAGCTTTCTTT TRBJ1-1 TRBV6-5 14 . .
CASSLVGSGQPFGGYTF TGTGCCAGCAGCTTAGTCGGCAGTGGACAGCCTTTTGGGGGCTACACCTTC TRBJ1-2 TRBV7-8 17 . few
CASHLELAYPDTQYF TGTGCCAGTCACCTGGAGCTAGCTTATCCAGATACGCAGTATTTT TRBJ2-3 TRBV7-2 15 . .
CASSQETGQGVQEPQHF TGTGCCAGCAGCCAAGAAACAGGACAGGGCGTCCAGGAGCCCCAGCATTTT TRBJ1-5 TRBV4-2 17 TRBD1 .
CASSLRGTGELAGGYNEQFF TGTGCCAGCAGTTTAAGGGGGACAGGGGAGCTAGCGGGAGGCTACAATGAGCAGTTCTTC TRBJ2-1 TRBV27 20 . .
CASSETPGTGIYEQYF TGTGCCAGCAGTGAAACCCCCGGGACAGGCATCTACGAGCAGTACTTC TRBJ2-7 TRBV6-1 16 TRBD1 .
CREGRGYTF TGCAGGGAGGGACGTGGCTACACCTTC TRBJ1-2 TRBV20-1 9 . .